This T cell receptor (beta chain) was sequenced during a study of identical twins. Study results and caveats: In cord blood, abundant beta clonotypes had fewer insertions; memory showed no trend.

As regards this clonotype: Its target is unknown.

TCRdb reprocessed the 5' RACE reads with MiXCR, giving one entry per CDR3 protein. Altogether hundreds of thousands of distinct CDR3 sequences are present, around 24% being singletons, with the ten largest covering approximately 0.49%. Germline V CDR1 and CDR2: MNHEY, SVGAGI. Trimming took off 0 bases at V and 4 bases at J, with 7 bases between the two ends. CDR3 length: 15 amino acids. These data were also filed under a second study, of yellow fever vaccine responses in identical twins.

This TCR derives from a young woman in good health. This chain joins TRBV6-5 and TRBJ1-6; TRBD1 is a possible D gene (5 bases). Sequencing was done on a sample of CD4+ T cells sorted from blood. The CDR3 coding sequence is TGTGCCAGCAGTTACTCGACAGTTTATAATTCACCCCTCCACTTT. Protein product: CASSYSTVYNSPLHF.